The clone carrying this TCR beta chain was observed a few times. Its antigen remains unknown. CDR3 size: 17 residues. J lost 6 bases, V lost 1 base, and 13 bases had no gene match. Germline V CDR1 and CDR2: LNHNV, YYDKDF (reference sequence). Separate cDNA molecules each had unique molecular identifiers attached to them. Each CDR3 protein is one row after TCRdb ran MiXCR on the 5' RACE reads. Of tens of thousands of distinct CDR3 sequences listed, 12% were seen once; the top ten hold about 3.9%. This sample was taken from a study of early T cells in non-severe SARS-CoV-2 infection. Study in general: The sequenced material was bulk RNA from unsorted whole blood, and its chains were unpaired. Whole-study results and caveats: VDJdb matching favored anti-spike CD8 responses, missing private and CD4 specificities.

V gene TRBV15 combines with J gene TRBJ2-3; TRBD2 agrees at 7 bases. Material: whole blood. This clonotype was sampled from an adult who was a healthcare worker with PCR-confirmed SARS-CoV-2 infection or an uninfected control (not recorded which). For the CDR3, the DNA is TGTGCCACCAGCAGAGTCCGACTAGCTCTCTCAGCCGATACGCAGTATTTT. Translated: CATSRVRLALSADTQYF.